This TCR beta chain was recorded in a study of CD8 T cells in Susac syndrome. The CDR3 spans 19 residues. CDR1 is MGHRA, CDR2 YSYEKL, per germline. V dropped 4 bases and J dropped 4; count of bases not matched to a gene: 20. Worth noting for this clonotype: Antigen: not known.

CD8+ and CD4+ T cells taken from blood had their TCR beta sequenced. Study-wide findings and caveats: An acknowledgment was made by the study that its TCR sequencing and HLA analysis involved relatively few individuals.

cDNA came from 0.5 to 1 ug RNA primed by random hexamers. TCRdb redid the calling of the immunoSEQ multiplex PCR reads with MiXCR, one entry per CDR3 protein. Altogether around 53,000 distinct CDR3 sequences are present, more than 85% being singletons, with the ten largest covering approximately 0.8%. This chain joins TRBV4-1 and TRBJ2-5; 8 nucleotides agree with TRBD1. This receptor was obtained from a human donor with Susac syndrome. Sample: CD8+ T cells from PBMCs. The CDR3 sequence is CASSPPDRGYWSPSETQYF. In DNA form, the CDR3 reads TGCGCCAGCAGCCCCCCCGACAGGGGCTACTGGTCTCCCTCAGAGACCCAGTACTTC.